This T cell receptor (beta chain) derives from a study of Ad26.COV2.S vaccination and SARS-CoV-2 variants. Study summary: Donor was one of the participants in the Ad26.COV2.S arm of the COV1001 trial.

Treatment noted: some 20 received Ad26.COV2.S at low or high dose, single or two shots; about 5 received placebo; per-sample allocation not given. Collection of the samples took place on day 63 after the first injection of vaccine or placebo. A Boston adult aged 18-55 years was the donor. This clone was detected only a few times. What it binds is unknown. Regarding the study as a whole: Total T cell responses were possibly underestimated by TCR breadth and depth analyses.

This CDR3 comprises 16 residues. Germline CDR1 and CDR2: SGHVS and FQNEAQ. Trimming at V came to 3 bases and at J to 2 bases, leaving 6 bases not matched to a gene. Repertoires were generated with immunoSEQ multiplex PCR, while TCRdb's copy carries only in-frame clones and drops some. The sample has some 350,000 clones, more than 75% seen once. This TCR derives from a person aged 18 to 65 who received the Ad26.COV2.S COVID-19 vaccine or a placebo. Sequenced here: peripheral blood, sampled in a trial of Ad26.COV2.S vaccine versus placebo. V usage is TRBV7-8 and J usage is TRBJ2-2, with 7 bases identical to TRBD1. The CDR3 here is CASSFFDRANTGELFF. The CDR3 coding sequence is TGTGCCAGCAGCTTCTTCGACAGGGCAAACACCGGGGAGCTGTTTTTT.